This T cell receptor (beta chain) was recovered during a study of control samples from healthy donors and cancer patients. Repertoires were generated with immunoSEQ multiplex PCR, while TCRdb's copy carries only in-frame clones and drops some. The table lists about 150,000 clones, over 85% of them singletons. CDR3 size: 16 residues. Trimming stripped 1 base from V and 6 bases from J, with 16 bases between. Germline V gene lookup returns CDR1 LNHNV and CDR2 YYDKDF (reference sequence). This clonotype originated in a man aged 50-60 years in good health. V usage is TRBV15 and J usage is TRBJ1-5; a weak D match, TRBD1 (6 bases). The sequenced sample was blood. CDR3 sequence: CATSRVRGGVFQPQHF. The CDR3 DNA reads TGTGCCACCAGCAGAGTGCGAGGGGGGGTTTTTCAGCCCCAGCATTTT. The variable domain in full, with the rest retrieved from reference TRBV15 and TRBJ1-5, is DAMVIQNPRYQVTQFGKPVTLSCSQTLNHNVMYWYQQKSSQAPKLLFHYYDKDFNNEADTPDNFQSRRPNTSFCFLDIRSPGLGDTAMYLCATSRVRGGVFQPQHFGDGTRLSIL.